This T cell receptor (beta chain) was observed in a study of low-dose radiotherapy and immunotherapy resistance in tumors. Background on the study: Intravenous administration to patients comprised nivolumab at 240 mg every two weeks and ipilimumab at 1 mg/kg every six weeks. With cycle 1 day 1 as the start, patients took oral aspirin 300 mg daily for four cycles.

Primers used for first-strand cDNA, a TRAV- and TRBV-specific set, covered both alpha and beta chains. Using a constant-region primer together with a V-primer adapter, TCRs were subjected to about 18 PCR cycles of amplification. Using its own MiXCR run on the reads, TCRdb lists one record per CDR3 protein. The sample includes 9,500 to 14,000 distinct CDR3 sequences, 55% to 65% seen only once; the top ten take about 11%. The CDR3 extends over 14 amino acids. V was cut by 3 bases and J by 3 bases, with 6 bases left in between. Donors were administered nivolumab, ipilimumab, aspirin and low-dose cyclophosphamide, together with low-dose radiotherapy. The patients who were eligible all carried advanced solid tumors that lacked tumor-infiltrating lymphocytes, meaning the tumors were TIL-negative.

The source of this sequence is a human donor with advanced metastatic prostate, ovarian, gallbladder or colorectal cancer (not recorded which). This table probably holds off-target reads from a library built for another chain. V is TRBV12-3 or TRBV12-4 and J is TRBJ1-6; the D gene is possibly TRBD1 (5 bases). CDR3 in amino acids: CASSFGGYNSPLHF. Written as DNA, the CDR3 is TGTGCCAGCAGTTTCGGGGGCTATAATTCACCCCTCCACTTT.